This TCR beta chain was recovered during a study of ipilimumab plus nivolumab after autologous stem cell transplantation. Study background: Patients received a median of about 5 ipilimumab and roughly eight nivolumab doses.

This table comes from immunoSEQ multiplex PCR, and its TCRdb copy is limited to in-frame clones, with some not included. The repertoire holds fewer than 20,000 clones, with over 70% as singletons. This CDR3 has 14 amino acids. The V gene end was trimmed by 5 bases and the J gene end by 5 bases; junction bases not matched to a gene: 10. The germline CDR1 and CDR2 sequences are SQVTM and ANQGSEA. Patients received nivolumab 3 mg/kg at weeks 1, 4, 7, 10, then fortnightly to week 26. This TCR was sampled from a male donor with diffuse large B-cell lymphoma. The sequenced sample was PBMCs, obtained in a trial of ipilimumab plus nivolumab as post-transplant consolidation. The rearrangement uses TRBV29-1 and TRBJ1-2; 8 bases match TRBD1. The CDR3 is CSVNPRGLNYGYTF. The CDR3 coding sequence is TGCAGCGTTAACCCCAGGGGGCTTAATTATGGCTACACCTTC.